These T cell receptor beta chains were read from a single sample in a study of cytomegalovirus exposure and HLA in healthy donors. Assay used: immunoSEQ multiplex PCR; TCRdb lists only in-frame clones, some missing. The top ten clones hold 0.63% of a sample with 200,000 or so clones, approximately 82% of them seen once. Sequenced: PBMCs. These receptors came from a young man in good health and CMV-seronegative. The CDR3 runs from the conserved cysteine through the conserved F or W. D genes are given only for firm matches. Size tells how often a clone was seen (once, few, many) or the class of an expanded clone, and some rows leave it out.

j_gene: TRBJ2-7
v_gene: TRBV19
len: 13
abundance: NA
d_gene: TRBD2
CDR3aa: CASESGRMYEQYF
CDR3nt: TGTGCCAGCGAGAGCGGGAGGATGTACGAGCAGTACTTC

j_gene: TRBJ1-5
v_gene: TRBV2
len: 14
abundance: NA
d_gene: NA
CDR3aa: CASRAVGVNQPQHF
CDR3nt: TGTGCCAGCAGGGCCGTAGGGGTGAATCAGCCCCAGCATTTT

j_gene: TRBJ2-7
v_gene: TRBV18
len: 15
abundance: NA
d_gene: TRBD2
CDR3aa: CASSPGTSGAYEQYF
CDR3nt: TGTGCCAGCTCCCCGGGGACTAGCGGGGCCTACGAGCAGTACTTC

j_gene: TRBJ2-7
v_gene: TRBV18
len: 14
abundance: NA
d_gene: NA
CDR3aa: CASSPPGTNYEQYF
CDR3nt: TGTGCCAGCTCACCACCGGGGACAAACTACGAGCAGTACTTC

j_gene: TRBJ1-5
v_gene: TRBV19
len: 13
abundance: NA
d_gene: TRBD1
CDR3aa: CAGGTGANQPQHF
CDR3nt: TGTGCCGGTGGGACAGGGGCAAATCAGCCCCAGCATTTT

j_gene: TRBJ2-2
v_gene: TRBV2
len: 13
abundance: few
d_gene: NA
CDR3aa: CASMGLPGGELFF
CDR3nt: TGTGCCAGTATGGGACTCCCTGGAGGGGAGCTGTTTTTT

j_gene: TRBJ1-4
v_gene: TRBV6-1
len: 14
abundance: NA
d_gene: TRBD1
CDR3aa: CASSARTGDEKLFF
CDR3nt: TGTGCCAGCAGTGCCCGGACAGGGGATGAAAAACTGTTTTTT

j_gene: TRBJ2-7
v_gene: TRBV19
len: 15
abundance: once
d_gene: NA
CDR3aa: CATMTQGEASYEQYF
CDR3nt: TGTGCCACTATGACTCAGGGGGAGGCATCCTACGAGCAGTACTTC

j_gene: TRBJ1-3
v_gene: TRBV30
len: 19
abundance: NA
d_gene: NA
CDR3aa: CAWSPPREVSRSSGNTIYF
CDR3nt: TGTGCCTGGAGTCCCCCCCGGGAAGTCTCCCGGAGCTCTGGAAACACCATATATTTT

j_gene: TRBJ2-1
v_gene: TRBV5-1
len: 16
abundance: NA
d_gene: TRBD1
CDR3aa: CASSLTGTGSYNEQFF
CDR3nt: TGCGCCAGCAGCTTGACCGGGACAGGGAGTTACAATGAGCAGTTCTTC

j_gene: TRBJ1-4
v_gene: TRBV2
len: 14
abundance: NA
d_gene: NA
CDR3aa: CASSEGTGNEKLFF
CDR3nt: TGTGCCAGCAGTGAAGGGACGGGAAATGAAAAACTGTTTTTT

j_gene: TRBJ2-2
v_gene: TRBV28
len: 12
abundance: NA
d_gene: NA
CDR3aa: CASGGSHGELFF
CDR3nt: TGTGCCAGCGGAGGGAGCCACGGGGAGCTGTTTTTT

j_gene: TRBJ1-2
v_gene: TRBV5-1
len: 14
abundance: once
d_gene: TRBD1
CDR3aa: CASSLTGQGDGYTF
CDR3nt: TGCGCCAGCAGCTTGACGGGACAGGGGGATGGCTACACCTTC

j_gene: TRBJ2-1
v_gene: TRBV4-1
len: 16
abundance: NA
d_gene: TRBD2
CDR3aa: CASSQDAAGGYNEQFF
CDR3nt: TGCGCCAGCAGCCAAGATGCGGCGGGGGGATACAATGAGCAGTTCTTC

j_gene: TRBJ2-7
v_gene: TRBV7-9
len: 13
abundance: once
d_gene: NA
CDR3aa: CASSFTGLDEQYF
CDR3nt: TGTGCCAGCAGCTTTACAGGGCTTGACGAGCAGTACTTC

j_gene: TRBJ2-1
v_gene: TRBV5-1
len: 17
abundance: few
d_gene: TRBD2
CDR3aa: CASREGTSGFSYNEQFF
CDR3nt: TGCGCCAGCAGGGAAGGGACTAGCGGATTTTCCTACAATGAGCAGTTCTTC

j_gene: TRBJ1-5
v_gene: TRBV28
len: 17
abundance: NA
d_gene: NA
CDR3aa: CASSFSGTLKYNQPQHF
CDR3nt: TGTGCCAGCAGTTTTAGCGGGACGCTAAAATACAATCAGCCCCAGCATTTT

j_gene: TRBJ2-3
v_gene: TRBV4-1
len: 16
abundance: NA
d_gene: NA
CDR3aa: CASSQIGYGSADTQYF
CDR3nt: TGCGCCAGCAGCCAAATAGGTTACGGGAGTGCAGATACGCAGTATTTT

j_gene: TRBJ2-6
v_gene: TRBV28
len: 14
abundance: NA
d_gene: TRBD1
CDR3aa: CAAQGTAGANVLTF
CDR3nt: TGTGCCGCACAGGGGACAGCTGGGGCCAACGTCCTGACTTTC

j_gene: TRBJ2-7
v_gene: TRBV6-1
len: 13
abundance: NA
d_gene: TRBD1
CDR3aa: CASLGQGNYEQYF
CDR3nt: TGTGCCAGCCTCGGACAGGGAAACTACGAGCAGTACTTC

j_gene: TRBJ2-5
v_gene: TRBV10-3
len: 15
abundance: NA
d_gene: NA
CDR3aa: CAISHRPGVQETQYF
CDR3nt: TGTGCCATCAGTCACCGCCCGGGGGTGCAAGAGACCCAGTACTTC

j_gene: TRBJ2-7
v_gene: TRBV5-1
len: 14
abundance: NA
d_gene: TRBD1
CDR3aa: CASSPRDRVGEQYF
CDR3nt: TGCGCCAGCAGCCCCCGGGACAGGGTTGGCGAGCAGTACTTC

j_gene: TRBJ2-7
v_gene: TRBV9
len: 14
abundance: NA
d_gene: NA
CDR3aa: CASSEGGTGYEQYF
CDR3nt: TGTGCCAGCAGCGAGGGGGGGACAGGTTACGAGCAGTACTTC

j_gene: TRBJ2-1
v_gene: TRBV2
len: 15
abundance: NA
d_gene: TRBD2
CDR3aa: CASILGTRGNNEQFF
CDR3nt: TGTGCCAGCATTCTCGGGACTAGGGGAAACAATGAGCAGTTCTTC

j_gene: TRBJ1-5
v_gene: TRBV30
len: 18
abundance: NA
d_gene: TRBD1
CDR3aa: CAWSVQGGGQGGNQPQHF
CDR3nt: TGTGCCTGGAGTGTACAGGGTGGGGGACAGGGAGGCAACCAGCCCCAGCATTTT

j_gene: TRBJ1-1
v_gene: TRBV7-9
len: 13
abundance: NA
d_gene: TRBD1
CDR3aa: CASSSGGNTEAFF
CDR3nt: TGTGCCAGCAGCTCAGGGGGGAACACTGAAGCTTTCTTT

j_gene: TRBJ2-1
v_gene: TRBV19
len: 15
abundance: few
d_gene: NA
CDR3aa: CASSKQGQVVNEQFF
CDR3nt: TGTGCCAGTAGTAAACAGGGACAAGTAGTCAATGAGCAGTTCTTC

j_gene: TRBJ2-2
v_gene: TRBV5-4
len: 15
abundance: NA
d_gene: NA
CDR3aa: CASTQGGLDTGELFF
CDR3nt: TGTGCCAGCACGCAGGGGGGTTTGGACACCGGGGAGCTGTTTTTT